The rows below give T cell receptor beta chains drawn from one sample of a study of shared clonotypes between healthy human individuals. Measured with immunoSEQ multiplex PCR; TCRdb has only the in-frame clones, and not every one. The data show some 790,000 clones, 55% to 80% seen once. The sequencing input was memory CD4+ T cells sorted from blood. Receptors originate from a woman under 40 in good health. CDR3s include the opening cysteine and the closing phenylalanine or tryptophan. A D gene is named only where the DNA matches it firmly. Clone size is stated in some rows and not others, as once, few, many or a class when expanded.

TRBD1	TRBV5-6	TRBJ2-7	.	CASSFLDRAYEQYF	TGTGCCAGCAGCTTCCTGGACAGGGCCTACGAGCAGTACTTC
.	TRBV30	TRBJ1-1	.	CAWRVGRSTEAFF	TGTGCCTGGAGGGTGGGGCGGAGCACTGAAGCTTTCTTT
TRBD1	TRBV11-2	TRBJ2-7	.	CASSRDRLYEQYF	TGTGCCAGCAGCCGGGACAGACTCTACGAGCAGTACTTC
TRBD1	TRBV29-1	TRBJ1-1	.	CSVGTGRGFEAFF	TGCAGCGTTGGGACAGGGAGAGGGTTTGAAGCTTTCTTT
.	TRBV25-1	TRBJ2-1	.	CASQGPEQFF	TGTGCCAGCCAGGGGCCTGAGCAGTTCTTC
TRBD2	TRBV5-1	TRBJ2-1	.	CASSPGTSGRGEQFF	TGCGCCAGCAGCCCCGGGACTAGCGGGAGGGGGGAGCAGTTCTTC
TRBD2	TRBV18	TRBJ2-7	once	CASSLWTSGNNEQYF	TGTGCCAGCTCACTGTGGACTAGCGGGAACAACGAGCAGTACTTC
TRBD1	TRBV27	TRBJ2-2	.	CASSLYPPWTGAGTGELFF	TGTGCCAGCAGTTTATACCCTCCCTGGACAGGGGCGGGCACCGGGGAGCTGTTTTTT
TRBD1	TRBV20-1	TRBJ1-1	.	CSARWDRVSFF	TGCAGTGCTCGCTGGGACAGGGTCTCTTTCTTT
.	TRBV4-2	TRBJ1-3	.	CASSRDTGISGNTIYF	TGTGCCAGCAGCCGCGATACCGGGATCTCTGGAAACACCATATATTTT
TRBD1	TRBV5-1	TRBJ2-7	.	CASSLRTGGHEQYF	TGCGCCAGCAGCTTGCGGACAGGGGGCCACGAGCAGTACTTC
TRBD1	TRBV6-1	TRBJ2-7	.	CASGRDRNYEQYF	TGTGCCAGCGGCCGGGACAGGAACTACGAGCAGTACTTC
TRBD2	TRBV11-2	TRBJ2-1	.	CASSLAQAGGRNEQFF	TGTGCCAGCAGCTTAGCCCAAGCGGGAGGGCGCAATGAGCAGTTCTTC
.	TRBV18	TRBJ2-1	.	CASSPVMAEPKGEQFF	TGTGCCAGCTCACCTGTAATGGCGGAGCCCAAGGGTGAGCAGTTCTTC
.	TRBV2	TRBJ2-5	.	CASRNTGVVRETQYF	TGTGCCAGCAGGAATACGGGAGTGGTTAGGGAGACCCAGTACTTC
.	TRBV19	TRBJ1-1	.	CASIDPSGGITEAFF	TGTGCCAGTATTGATCCTTCGGGGGGCATCACTGAAGCTTTCTTT
.	TRBV5-4	TRBJ2-1	.	CASSSPTPPWNEQFF	TGTGCCAGCAGTTCCCCGACGCCCCCCTGGAATGAGCAGTTCTTC
TRBD1	TRBV5-6	TRBJ1-2	.	CASSKKGKGGVYGYTF	TGTGCCAGCAGTAAGAAGGGGAAAGGGGGCGTTTATGGCTACACCTTC
TRBD1	TRBV19	TRBJ1-1	once	CASSGVQNRDRGHTEAFF	TGTGCCAGTAGTGGGGTCCAAAACCGGGACAGGGGTCACACTGAAGCTTTCTTT
.	TRBV7-3	TRBJ2-7	few	CASSLFQGHEQYF	TGTGCCAGCAGCTTATTTCAGGGGCACGAGCAGTACTTC
.	TRBV5-6	TRBJ1-3	.	CASSSVTGNTIYF	TGTGCCAGCAGCTCGGTAACTGGAAACACCATATATTTT
TRBD1	TRBV28	TRBJ1-1	few	CASSTGQGVSEAFF	TGTGCCAGCAGTACGGGACAGGGTGTATCTGAAGCTTTCTTT
.	TRBV19	TRBJ2-1	few	CASSPSSPQSSYNEQFF	TGTGCCAGTAGTCCCTCCTCACCCCAGAGCTCCTACAATGAGCAGTTCTTC
TRBD1	TRBV7-6	TRBJ2-7	.	CASSSGQAIEQYF	TGTGCCAGCAGCTCAGGACAGGCGATCGAGCAGTACTTC
.	TRBV6-5	TRBJ2-2	.	CASSYRLVAGELFF	TGTGCCAGCAGTTACAGACTAGTGGCCGGGGAGCTGTTTTTT
TRBD2	TRBV29-1	TRBJ2-3	.	CSVGRGDSHADTQYF	TGCAGCGTTGGCCGGGGGGACTCCCACGCAGATACGCAGTATTTT
.	TRBV7-2	TRBJ2-5	.	CASSLEMETQYF	TGTGCCAGCAGCCTCGAGATGGAGACCCAGTACTTC
TRBD1	TRBV4-1	TRBJ2-1	.	CASSSTRGRQGNEQFF	TGCGCCAGCAGCTCTACTAGGGGGCGTCAAGGCAATGAGCAGTTCTTC
TRBD1	TRBV18	TRBJ1-2	.	CASSPAGQGYGYTF	TGTGCCAGCTCACCAGCGGGACAGGGCTATGGCTACACCTTC
.	TRBV11-2	TRBJ2-7	.	CASSQDDASPSYEQYF	TGTGCCAGCAGCCAAGATGATGCGTCCCCTTCCTACGAGCAGTACTTC
.	TRBV6-5	TRBJ2-3	.	CASSGKTGTQYF	TGTGCCAGCAGTGGAAAGACGGGAACGCAGTATTTT
TRBD2	TRBV6-6	TRBJ2-7	.	CASYGLAGEGYEQYF	TGTGCCAGCTACGGACTAGCGGGAGAGGGGTACGAGCAGTACTTC
TRBD1	TRBV23-1	TRBJ1-2	.	CASSQKTGLNYGYTF	TGCGCCAGCAGTCAAAAGACAGGGCTTAACTATGGCTACACCTTC
TRBD2	TRBV7-2	TRBJ2-1	.	CASSSVAGGWYEQFF	TGTGCCAGCAGCTCCGTAGCGGGAGGGTGGTATGAGCAGTTCTTC
TRBD2	TRBV5-1	TRBJ2-5	.	CASSFGTSGSLETQYF	TGCGCCAGCAGCTTTGGGACTAGCGGGAGTCTAGAGACCCAGTACTTC
.	TRBV6-5	TRBJ2-5	.	CASTQGETQYF	TGTGCCAGCACCCAAGGGGAGACCCAGTACTTC
.	TRBV4-1	TRBJ2-1	.	CASSQVGSSYNEQFF	TGCGCCAGCAGCCAAGTCGGAAGCTCCTACAATGAGCAGTTCTTC
TRBD2	TRBV25-1	TRBJ2-2	.	CASSEQGGAGELFF	TGTGCCAGCAGTGAGCAGGGAGGGGCCGGGGAGCTGTTTTTT
TRBD1	TRBV4-1	TRBJ1-2	.	CASSQGGTGDYGYTF	TGCGCCAGCAGCCAAGGAGGGACAGGGGACTATGGCTACACCTTC
TRBD1	TRBV7-8	TRBJ2-7	.	CASSGRQGIYEQYF	TGTGCCAGCAGCGGACGACAGGGGATCTACGAGCAGTACTTC
TRBD2	TRBV18	TRBJ2-1	.	CASSPGLAYNEQFF	TGTGCCAGCTCACCGGGACTAGCCTACAATGAGCAGTTCTTC
TRBD2	TRBV30	TRBJ2-1	.	CARSGRPLLYNEQFF	TGTGCTCGTAGCGGGAGACCCCTCCTTTACAATGAGCAGTTCTTC
.	TRBV4-1	TRBJ2-1	once	CASSQDRGSERLYNEQFF	TGCGCCAGCAGCCAAGATCGGGGCTCGGAGAGGTTATACAATGAGCAGTTCTTC
.	TRBV28	TRBJ1-5	.	CASSSGWRGSQPQHF	TGTGCCAGCAGTTCCGGATGGAGGGGGAGTCAGCCCCAGCATTTT
TRBD2	TRBV5-4	TRBJ2-7	.	CASSLWAGDEQYF	TGTGCCAGCAGCTTGTGGGCGGGGGACGAGCAGTACTTC
TRBD1	TRBV5-1	TRBJ2-1	.	CASSLGTGGMGEQFF	TGCGCCAGCAGCTTGGGGACAGGGGGAATGGGTGAGCAGTTCTTC
.	TRBV5-5	TRBJ1-1	.	CASSLFLLGVKTEAFF	TGTGCCAGCAGCTTGTTTTTGCTAGGGGTAAAGACTGAAGCTTTCTTT
TRBD1	TRBV6-1	TRBJ1-4	few	CASARQGFGEKLFF	TGTGCCAGCGCACGACAGGGGTTCGGTGAAAAACTGTTTTTT
.	TRBV11-3	TRBJ2-1	.	CASSSRLGGIYNEQFF	TGTGCCAGCAGCTCGCGACTAGGAGGTATCTACAATGAGCAGTTCTTC
.	TRBV2	TRBJ1-2	.	CASKSQMNYGYTF	TGTGCCAGCAAGTCGCAGATGAACTATGGCTACACCTTC
.	TRBV7-6	TRBJ2-3	once	CASSLGTALSTDTQYF	TGTGCCAGCAGCTTAGGGACAGCCCTGAGCACAGATACGCAGTATTTT
TRBD1	TRBV2	TRBJ1-5	.	CASSAFGTGNQPQHF	TGTGCCAGCAGTGCCTTTGGGACAGGGAACCAGCCCCAGCATTTT
.	TRBV19	TRBJ1-1	.	CASSRHRVSEAFF	TGTGCCAGTAGCCGACACAGGGTTTCTGAAGCTTTCTTT
TRBD2	TRBV29-1	TRBJ2-2	.	CSVRASGSANTGELFF	TGCAGCGTTCGGGCTAGCGGGAGTGCGAACACCGGGGAGCTGTTTTTT
.	TRBV6-6	TRBJ1-4	.	CASSYSLQEREKLFF	TGTGCCAGCAGTTACTCTTTACAGGAGAGGGAAAAACTGTTTTTT
TRBD2	TRBV7-7	TRBJ2-7	.	CASSQGLAVSSYEQYF	TGCGCCAGCAGCCAAGGACTAGCGGTTTCATCCTACGAGCAGTACTTC
TRBD1	TRBV28	TRBJ1-1	few	CASSSWTGVGTEAFF	TGTGCCAGCAGTTCCTGGACAGGGGTAGGGACTGAAGCTTTCTTT